The T cell receptor (beta chain) under discussion was sequenced for a study of neurological immune-mediated disorders. This clonotype was observed a single time. What it binds is not known. General observations from the study: Private repertoires in all groups were suggested by the finding that expanded clones across subjects shared no CDR3 amino acid sequences. While HTLV-1-associated myelopathy showed the greatest TCR clonal expansion, multiple sclerosis showed the least, falling below healthy controls.

5'RACE with 10-nucleotide random UMIs generated the cDNA. Whenever a sequencing run was performed, it yielded over 170 million TCR-beta sequences from 15-18 subjects. Using its own MiXCR run on the 5' RACE reads, TCRdb lists one record per CDR3 protein. The table records about 51,000 distinct CDR3 sequences, about 15% of them present only once. The CDR3 totals 13 residues. Trimming removed 5 bases from V and 11 bases from J, with 18 bases in between. The clonotype was recovered from a man aged 55 to 70 in good health. The rearrangement joins TRBV12-3 or TRBV12-4 to TRBJ1-1, with D tentatively TRBD1 (6 bases). The source material was PBMCs. CDR3 residues: CASSTRRQDGAFF. CDR3 DNA: TGTGCCAGCAGTACTCGTCGACAGGATGGGGCTTTCTTT.